One and the same sample provided the 5 T cell receptor beta chains below, sequenced in a study of blood T cell repertoires in COVID-19 (dated by TCRdb to 2020 to 2022). The method behind the library was the immunoSEQ multiplex PCR assay. TCRdb took this table from immuneACCESS and kept in-frame rearrangements with V and J called. Such tables lack part of the clones; where checked against another copy, unresolved V genes explain under half of the gap, and the rest is unexplained. A total of approximately 200,000 clones appear in this sample, 88% of them only once. The ten largest clones represent more than 3.5% of the sample. The sample taken for sequencing was peripheral blood. Receptors originate from a woman younger than 45 with acute or convalescent COVID-19.

This chain links TRBV28 with TRBJ1-2; D is unclear. Germline CDR1 and CDR2: MDHEN and SYDVKM. The CDR3 contains 10 residues. The DNA of the CDR3 is TGTGCTTCGTTTAACTATGGCTACACCTTC. Protein: CASFNYGYTF.

A single count supports this clone. The chain employs TRBV5-1 and TRBJ2-5, with D perhaps matching TRBD2 (5 bases). CDR1 is SGHRS, CDR2 YFSETQ, per germline. The V end was cut by 10 bases, the J end by 2 bases, with 15 bases between. The CDR3 has 13 amino acids. CDR3 DNA: TGCGCCTCTCGCCGGACTCCGCAAGAGACCCAGTACTTC. Translating gives CASRRTPQETQYF.

This clone was recorded only once. The rearrangement joins TRBV28 to TRBJ2-5; D perhaps matches TRBD2 (7 bases). The CDR3 runs to 13 residues. Germline V CDR1 and CDR2: MDHEN, SYDVKM. V was trimmed by 3 bases and J by 4 bases, leaving 9 bases between them. The CDR3 region has the DNA TGTGCCAGCAGTTTGGCGGGGGCAGAGACCCAGTACTTC. It is translated as CASSLAGAETQYF.

J is TRBJ2-5 and V is TRBV5-4; TRBD1 aligns across 7 bases. Germline trimming cut 4 bases from V and 4 bases from J; bases unmatched to any gene: 7. Germline V lookup: CDR1 SGHNT, CDR2 YYREEE (reference sequence). The CDR3 is made up of 14 amino acids. The CDR3 reads CASSIRGSGETQYF. CDR3 coding DNA: TGTGCCAGCAGCATCAGGGGGAGTGGAGAGACCCAGTACTTC.

The V and J genes are TRBV29-1 and TRBJ2-3; D ambiguous. The V end was cut by 7 bases, the J end by 1 base, with 6 bases between. Germline-derived CDR1 and CDR2 are SQVTM and ANQGSEA. CDR3 length: 11 amino acids. In DNA form, the CDR3 reads TGCAGCGGTCATCGCACAGATACGCAGTATTTT. Encoded protein: CSGHRTDTQYF.